Listed below are T cell receptor beta chains from one sample, sequenced in a study of Ad26.COV2.S vaccination and SARS-CoV-2 variants. Profiled with immunoSEQ multiplex PCR; TCRdb holds only in-frame clones, not every one. The sample yields over 110,000 clones, 75% to 90% seen once. The material was peripheral blood, obtained after recovery from COVID-19. The source of these receptors is a human donor who had recovered from COVID-19. Each CDR3 is given with its conserved first and last residue. Each record gives: D gene, J gene, clone size, V gene, CDR3 DNA, CDR3 protein. The D gene is left open where the match is weak. Not all rows give a size; the values are once, few, many and, for expanded clones, a class.

-	TRBJ2-2	-	TRBV9	TGTGCCAGCAGCGTATGGGGAGACACCGGGGAGCTGTTTTTT	CASSVWGDTGELFF
-	TRBJ2-3	-	TRBV6-5	TGTGCCAGCGCTTTGGGGGGAACTGGCACAGATACGCAGTATTTT	CASALGGTGTDTQYF
-	TRBJ1-5	-	TRBV6-5	TGTGCCAGCAATCTATCTTGGGGGATGGGTCAGCCCCAGCATTTT	CASNLSWGMGQPQHF
-	TRBJ2-1	-	TRBV28	TGTGCCAGCAGTTTTGGGGGGTACAATGAGCAGTTCTTC	CASSFGGYNEQFF
-	TRBJ1-2	-	TRBV5-4	TGTGCCAGCAGCACGAAAACAGATTTCTATGGCTACACCTTC	CASSTKTDFYGYTF
-	TRBJ1-5	-	TRBV28	TGTGCCAGCAGGCCGACAGGCCTCCGTCGGGGAGAAAGGCCCCAGCATTTT	CASRPTGLRRGERPQHF
-	TRBJ1-2	once	TRBV7-9	TGTGCCAGCAGGCCTTATCGGGAGGACAGACCCAACTATGGCTACACCTTC	CASRPYREDRPNYGYTF
-	TRBJ2-2	-	TRBV12-3/TRBV12-4	TGTGCCAGCAGTCTTCAGGGGTCCGGGGAGCTGTTTTTT	CASSLQGSGELFF
-	TRBJ1-2	few	TRBV5-8	TGTGCCAGCAGCTTTGGGAGAGGAGATGGCTACACCTTC	CASSFGRGDGYTF
TRBD2	TRBJ2-2	-	TRBV19	TGTGCCAGTACCATATCTCCGGGACTAGCGACCGGGGAGCTGTTTTTT	CASTISPGLATGELFF
TRBD2	TRBJ2-1	-	TRBV4-3	TGCGCCAGCAGCCCCGGCCTTAGCGGGGGGGCTCTCAATGAGCAGTTCTTC	CASSPGLSGGALNEQFF
TRBD2	TRBJ2-5	-	TRBV28	TGTGCCAGCAGTTCCCCGAGCGGGGTACACAAACCCCAGTACTTC	CASSSPSGVHKPQYF
-	TRBJ1-2	-	TRBV7-9	TGTGCCAGCAGCACCCCTAACTATGGCTACACCTTC	CASSTPNYGYTF
TRBD2	TRBJ2-3	-	TRBV5-1	TGCGCCAGCAGCTTGGTAGCGGGGGGGTCGACAGATACGCAGTATTTT	CASSLVAGGSTDTQYF
-	TRBJ1-6	once	TRBV11-2	TGTGCCAGCAGCCTTCCTGGGACTGGCGATAATTCACCCCTCCACTTT	CASSLPGTGDNSPLHF
-	TRBJ1-2	-	TRBV25-1	TGTGCCAGCAGTGAATCGGGATTTCATGGCTACACCTTC	CASSESGFHGYTF
TRBD1	TRBJ1-6	-	TRBV5-6	TGTGCCAGCAGGTCAGAGCAGGGGGGCTTACGATCACCCCTCCACTTT	CASRSEQGGLRSPLHF
-	TRBJ1-4	-	TRBV6-6	TGTGCCAGCAGTCCGGGGGATACAACTAATGAAAAACTGTTTTTT	CASSPGDTTNEKLFF
-	TRBJ1-2	-	TRBV4-1	TGCGCCAGCAGCCCCAATGGCTATGGCTACACCTTC	CASSPNGYGYTF
-	TRBJ2-7	-	TRBV5-1	TGCGCCAGCAGCCCGGGACAAATTACTTACGAGCAGTACTTC	CASSPGQITYEQYF
TRBD1	TRBJ2-1	once	TRBV6-2/TRBV6-3	TGTGCCAGCAGTGACCACCGGACAGGGTCTTACAATGAGCAGTTCTTC	CASSDHRTGSYNEQFF
TRBD1	TRBJ2-7	-	TRBV6-2/TRBV6-3	TGTGCCAGCAGTTACGTAGGACAGGGATCCTACGAGCAGTACTTC	CASSYVGQGSYEQYF
TRBD1	TRBJ1-5	-	TRBV19	TGTGCCAGTACCTACCTGGGACAGGCTCAGCCCCAGCATTTT	CASTYLGQAQPQHF
TRBD2	TRBJ2-1	-	TRBV7-8	TGTGCCAGCAGCCTCCGACTAGCGGGGGGTTACAATGAGCAGTTCTTC	CASSLRLAGGYNEQFF
-	TRBJ1-1	-	TRBV5-6	TGTGCCAGCAGCCTTCTGACCTTCGCAATGAACACTGAAGCTTTCTTT	CASSLLTFAMNTEAFF
-	TRBJ1-1	once	TRBV6-5	TGTGCCAGCAGTATTGGGGTGGGCACTGAAGCTTTCTTT	CASSIGVGTEAFF
-	TRBJ1-6	-	TRBV19	TGTGCCAGTAGTATAGATAAGGACAGAGCACCCCTCCACTTT	CASSIDKDRAPLHF
TRBD1	TRBJ1-2	-	TRBV7-8	TGTGCCAGCAGCTTAGTGGGACAGGGGAGTTATGGCTACACCTTC	CASSLVGQGSYGYTF
-	TRBJ2-5	once	TRBV25-1	TGTGCCAGCACCCCCGGGGGGCAGCGGGGATTCCAAGAGACCCAGTACTTC	CASTPGGQRGFQETQYF
-	TRBJ2-5	-	TRBV29-1	TGCAGCGTTGAAGGGGGCCGGGAGACCCAGTACTTC	CSVEGGRETQYF
-	TRBJ1-5	-	TRBV6-6	TGTGCCAGCAGTTACAAGGGGGAGCGGAATCAGCCCCAGCATTTT	CASSYKGERNQPQHF
-	TRBJ2-7	-	TRBV28	TGTGCCAGCACCGGGGGATTCTCCTACGAGCAGTACTTC	CASTGGFSYEQYF
-	TRBJ2-7	once	TRBV5-1	TGCGCCAGCAGCTTGGGGGGCGACTCCTACGAGCAGTACTTC	CASSLGGDSYEQYF
TRBD2	TRBJ2-1	-	TRBV5-6	TGTGCCAGCAGCTTGGGCGGGGGAAACTACAATGAGCAGTTCTTC	CASSLGGGNYNEQFF
TRBD1	TRBJ1-4	-	TRBV7-2	TGTGCCAGCAGCTCCCCCCGGGACAGGGGGCGTGAAAAACTGTTTTTT	CASSSPRDRGREKLFF
-	TRBJ2-3	-	TRBV6-6	TGTGCCAGCAGCCCAAGGAGGAGTTTCGAAGATACGCAGTATTTT	CASSPRRSFEDTQYF
-	TRBJ1-2	once	TRBV7-9	TGTGCCAGCAGCTTTGCGGGCCCCTCTCTCTATGGCTACACCTTC	CASSFAGPSLYGYTF
-	TRBJ2-2	-	TRBV7-8	TGTGCCAGCAGCTTAGCACAGCGGCACACCGGGGAGCTGTTTTTT	CASSLAQRHTGELFF
TRBD1	TRBJ1-6	-	TRBV6-5	TGTGCCAGCAGCGGACGGACAGGGGATTCACCCCTCCACTTT	CASSGRTGDSPLHF
-	TRBJ1-5	few	TRBV29-1	TGCAGCGTCGTCGTGGGGGGGAATCAGCCCCAGCATTTT	CSVVVGGNQPQHF
-	TRBJ1-1	once	TRBV28	TGTGCCAGCAGCCAGAGGTTAACTGAAGCTTTCTTT	CASSQRLTEAFF
-	TRBJ2-2	-	TRBV7-2	TGTGCCAGCAGCTTCCCGAGTGGGGGGGCGGACACCGGGGAGCTGTTTTTT	CASSFPSGGADTGELFF
TRBD2	TRBJ2-1	-	TRBV4-3	TGCGCCAGCAGCTACAGCGGGGATTCCTACAATGAGCAGTTCTTC	CASSYSGDSYNEQFF
TRBD1	TRBJ1-2	-	TRBV28	TGTGCCAGCAGTTCCCAGGACAGGGGGCGTGGCTATGGCTACACCTTC	CASSSQDRGRGYGYTF
-	TRBJ1-6	-	TRBV7-2	TGTGCCAGCAGCCCTTACCAGGGCGGTTCACCCCTCCACTTT	CASSPYQGGSPLHF